The 10 T cell receptor beta chains below all came from one sample that was sequenced in a study of blood T cells in healthy people across ages. Through a sample-barcoded 5' primer and a J-beta primer mix, a second PCR was run for roughly 6 to 11 cycles. TCRdb re-analysed the 5' RACE reads in MiXCR, keeping a single row per CDR3 protein. The repertoire holds 750,000 to 950,000 distinct CDR3 sequences, with less than 70% as singletons. Material for sequencing was blood. The receptor source for this set is a man aged 80 or over in good health.

This rearrangement joins TRBV5-1 to TRBJ2-3; 8 bases agree with TRBD1. In germline, CDR1 is SGHRS, CDR2 YFSETQ. V was clipped by 4 bases and J by 14 bases; unmatched bases: 15. This CDR3 is built from 14 residues. This CDR3 is CASSPGQETRYAYF. CDR3 DNA sequence: TGCGCCAGCAGCCCGGGACAGGAGACAAGATACGCGTATTTT.

A single count supports this clonotype. The chain combines TRBV6-5 with TRBJ2-1; D gene uncertain. Germline assignment: CDR1 MNHEY and CDR2 SVGAGI. The CDR3 runs 12 residues. Trimming removed 5 bases from V and 7 bases from J, with 9 bases in between. CDR3 residues: CASSPSTNEQFF. As DNA, the CDR3 is TGTGCCAGCAGTCCCTCCACGAATGAGCAGTTCTTC.

This clonotype has just a few counts. The V gene is TRBV29-1, the J gene TRBJ1-5; 8 bases fit TRBD1. The CDR3 is 13 residues long. CDR1 is SQVTM, CDR2 ANQGSEA, per germline. Trimming removed 6 bases from V and 9 bases from J; junction bases left unmatched: 10. This CDR3 is CSVRQGAGRPQHF. The DNA of the CDR3 is TGCAGCGTACGTCAGGGGGCCGGCCGGCCCCAGCATTTT.

The chain joins TRBV27 to TRBJ2-3; the D is unclear. Germline V gene data show CDR1 as MNHEY and CDR2 as SMNVEV (reference sequence). Between the trimmed V and J ends, which lost 6 bases and 7 bases, there was a span of 8 bases. The CDR3 covers 11 residues. This chain's CDR3 is CASSQSYTQYF. The CDR3 region has the DNA TGTGCCAGCAGCCAATCGTATACGCAGTATTTT.

The V gene is TRBV20-1, the J gene TRBJ2-4, with 7 bases lining up with TRBD2. Germline V lookup: CDR1 DFQATT, CDR2 SNEGSKA (reference sequence). The trim removed 6 bases at V and 7 bases at J, leaving 15 bases unmatched. The length of the CDR3 is 15 residues. Here the CDR3 DNA reads TGCAGTGCCCCTGGGGTGGGAGGGAGAAACAACATTCAGTACTTC. Translated, it gives CSAPGVGGRNNIQYF.

The chain is built from TRBV3-1 and TRBJ1-4, with TRBD1 matching over 9 bases. V trimming: 4 bases; J trimming: 7 bases; junction bases outside the gene matches: 7. CDR3 size: 15 residues. CDR1 LGHDT and CDR2 YNNKEL come from the germline V gene (reference sequence). The CDR3 sequence: CASSPPTGGLEKLFF. In DNA, the CDR3 is TGTGCCAGCAGCCCCCCAACAGGGGGCCTTGAAAAACTGTTTTTT.

The chain combines TRBV20-1 with TRBJ1-4, with 7 positions matching TRBD1. This CDR3 has 15 amino acids. Germline CDR1 reads DFQATT; CDR2 reads SNEGSKA (reference sequence). J lost 4 bases, V lost 5 bases, and 10 bases had no gene match. This CDR3 is CSAQLWDRVNEKLFF. The CDR3 region has the DNA TGCAGTGCTCAACTTTGGGACAGAGTTAATGAAAAACTGTTTTTT.

With regard to this clonotype: Germline is not matched at one junction end, which may reflect a read error. The chain recombines TRBV20-1 with TRBJ1-1; unclear D gene. Per germline, CDR1 DFQATT and CDR2 SNEGSKA (reference sequence). The CDR3 is 13 amino acids. The CDR3 loop is CSARVGSSTEAFF. The CDR3 nucleotides are TGCAGTGCCAGAGTCGGAAGTAGCACTGAAGCTTTCTTT.

The chain uses TRBV6-1 and TRBJ2-6, with D hard to call. Germline CDR1 MNHNS, CDR2 SASEGT. This CDR3 spans 16 amino acids. The germline V and J ends were trimmed by 2 bases and 0 bases, with 8 bases remaining between them. The CDR3 DNA reads as TGTGCCAGCAGTGAATACTGGAGCTCTGGGGCCAACGTCCTGACTTTC. As protein: CASSEYWSSGANVLTF.

The J gene is TRBJ2-1, the V gene TRBV4-2; 12 bases fit TRBD2. In germline, CDR1 is LGHNA, CDR2 YNFKEQ. V lost 4 bases to trimming and J lost 0 bases; unmatched junction nucleotides: 10. This CDR3 spans 19 amino acids. The DNA of the CDR3 is TGTGCCAGCAGCCCTAGACTAGCGGGAGTTGGGAGCTCCTACAATGAGCAGTTCTTC. Translation gives CASSPRLAGVGSSYNEQFF.